The sequence of this T cell receptor (beta chain) was determined in a study of T cell repertoires in cytomegalovirus infection. Across the study: It was the public TCR beta signatures that indicated both CMV infection and matching HLA type. Study outcomes and limitations: Summed frequency of public TCR beta families distinguished CMV carriers with the relevant HLA. CMV-specific HLA-C-restricted TCR beta clonotypes dominated the ex vivo response.

TCRdb re-derived calls from the reads in MiXCR, one entry per CDR3 protein. The data contain around 270,000 distinct CDR3 sequences, 9.1% of them seen just once; the ten biggest clones take up around 16%. V gave up 5 bases and J gave up 1 base, with 14 bases separating them. Looked up from germline, CDR1 is DFQATT and CDR2 is SNEGSKA (reference sequence). This CDR3 has 14 amino acids. This clonotype was recorded a few times. The antigen is unknown. This chain joins TRBV20-1 and TRBJ1-1, with D unresolved. This clonotype originated in a human donor in good health (CMV status not recorded). Some clones in this sample may be carry-over from other donors' samples. The material sequenced was PBMCs. CDR3 region: CSAWRPDPNTEAFF. The CDR3 DNA sequence: TGCAGTGCTTGGCGACCGGACCCGAACACTGAAGCTTTCTTT.